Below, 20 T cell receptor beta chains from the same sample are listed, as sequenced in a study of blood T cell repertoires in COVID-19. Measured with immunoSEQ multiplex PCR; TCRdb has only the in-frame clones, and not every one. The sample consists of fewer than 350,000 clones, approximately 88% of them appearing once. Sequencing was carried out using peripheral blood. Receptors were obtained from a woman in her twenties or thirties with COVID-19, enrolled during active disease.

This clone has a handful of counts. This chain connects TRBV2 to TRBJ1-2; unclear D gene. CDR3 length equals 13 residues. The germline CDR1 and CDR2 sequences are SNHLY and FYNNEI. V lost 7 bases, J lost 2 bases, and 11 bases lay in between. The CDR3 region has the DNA TGTGCCAGCACCAGGTTCTTGAACTATGGCTACACCTTC. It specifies CASTRFLNYGYTF.

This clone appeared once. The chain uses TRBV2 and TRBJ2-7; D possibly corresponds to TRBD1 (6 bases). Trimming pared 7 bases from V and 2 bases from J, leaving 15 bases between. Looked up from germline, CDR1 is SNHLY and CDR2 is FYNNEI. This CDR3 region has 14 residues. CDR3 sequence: CASTTQGSPYEQYF. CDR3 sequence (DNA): TGTGCCAGCACCACACAGGGAAGCCCCTACGAGCAGTACTTC. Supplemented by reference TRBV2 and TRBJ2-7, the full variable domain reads EPEVTQTPSHQVTQMGQEVILRCVPISNHLYFYWYRQILGQKVEFLVSFYNNEISEKSEIFDDQFSVERPDGSNFTLKIRSTKLEDSAMYFCASTTQGSPYEQYFGPGTRLTVT.

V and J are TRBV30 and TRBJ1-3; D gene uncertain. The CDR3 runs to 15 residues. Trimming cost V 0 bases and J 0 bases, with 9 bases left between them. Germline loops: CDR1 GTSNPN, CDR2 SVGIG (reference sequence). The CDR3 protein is CAWSVLSHSGNTIYF. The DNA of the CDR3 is TGTGCCTGGAGTGTCCTTAGTCACTCTGGAAACACCATATATTTT.

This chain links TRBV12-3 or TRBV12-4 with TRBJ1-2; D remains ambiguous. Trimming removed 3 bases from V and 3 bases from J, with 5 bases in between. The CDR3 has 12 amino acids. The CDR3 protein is CASSFGYYGYTF. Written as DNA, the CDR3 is TGTGCCAGCAGTTTCGGGTACTATGGCTACACCTTC.

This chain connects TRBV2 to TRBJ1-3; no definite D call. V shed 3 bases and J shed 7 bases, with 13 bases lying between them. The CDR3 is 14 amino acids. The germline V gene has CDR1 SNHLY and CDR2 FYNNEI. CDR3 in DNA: TGTGCCAGCAGTGAGTCGTTTCTATCGAACACCATATATTTT. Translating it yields CASSESFLSNTIYF.

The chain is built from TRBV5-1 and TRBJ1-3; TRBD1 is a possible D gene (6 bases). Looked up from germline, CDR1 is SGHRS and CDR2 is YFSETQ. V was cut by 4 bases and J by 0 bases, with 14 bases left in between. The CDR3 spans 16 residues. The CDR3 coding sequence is TGCGCCAGCAGCGTAGGACAGCTGTTCTCTGGAAACACCATATATTTT. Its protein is CASSVGQLFSGNTIYF.

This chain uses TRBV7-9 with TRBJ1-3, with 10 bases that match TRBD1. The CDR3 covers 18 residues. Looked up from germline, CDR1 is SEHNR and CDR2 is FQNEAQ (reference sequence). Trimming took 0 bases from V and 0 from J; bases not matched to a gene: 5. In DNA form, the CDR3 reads TGTGCCAGCAGCTTAGCGGGACAGGGGCTGAGCTCTGGAAACACCATATATTTT. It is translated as CASSLAGQGLSSGNTIYF.

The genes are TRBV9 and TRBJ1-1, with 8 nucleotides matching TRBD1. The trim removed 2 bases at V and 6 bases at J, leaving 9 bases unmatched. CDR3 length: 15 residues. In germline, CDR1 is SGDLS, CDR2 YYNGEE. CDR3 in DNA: TGTGCCAGCAGCGTCGGACAGGGTCGGACCGCTGAAGCTTTCTTT. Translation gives CASSVGQGRTAEAFF.

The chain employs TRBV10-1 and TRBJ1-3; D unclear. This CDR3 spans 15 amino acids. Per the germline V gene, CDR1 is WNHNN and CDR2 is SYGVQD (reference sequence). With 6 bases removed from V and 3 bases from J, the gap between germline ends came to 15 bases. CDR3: CASRAEWVGGNTIYF. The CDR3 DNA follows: TGCGCCAGCAGGGCGGAATGGGTAGGTGGAAACACCATATATTTT.

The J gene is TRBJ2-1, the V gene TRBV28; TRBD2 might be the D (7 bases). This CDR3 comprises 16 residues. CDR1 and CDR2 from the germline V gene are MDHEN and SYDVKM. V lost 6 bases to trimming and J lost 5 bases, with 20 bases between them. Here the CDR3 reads CASSPRGGGGNNEQFF. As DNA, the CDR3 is TGTGCCAGCAGCCCGAGGGGGGGCGGGGGAAACAATGAGCAGTTCTTC.

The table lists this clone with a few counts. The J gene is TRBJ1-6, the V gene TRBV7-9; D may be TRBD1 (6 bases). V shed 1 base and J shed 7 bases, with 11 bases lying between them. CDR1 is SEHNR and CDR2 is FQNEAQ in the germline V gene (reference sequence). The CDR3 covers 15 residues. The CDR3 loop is CASSLGTVRNSPLHF. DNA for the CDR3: TGTGCCAGCAGCTTAGGGACAGTAAGAAATTCACCCCTCCACTTT.

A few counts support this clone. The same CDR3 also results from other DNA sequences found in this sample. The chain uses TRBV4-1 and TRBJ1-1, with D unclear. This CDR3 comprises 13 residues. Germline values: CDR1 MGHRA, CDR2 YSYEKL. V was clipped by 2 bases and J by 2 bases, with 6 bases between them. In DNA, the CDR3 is TGCGCCAGCAGCCAACGGGTTAACACTGAAGCTTTCTTT. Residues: CASSQRVNTEAFF.

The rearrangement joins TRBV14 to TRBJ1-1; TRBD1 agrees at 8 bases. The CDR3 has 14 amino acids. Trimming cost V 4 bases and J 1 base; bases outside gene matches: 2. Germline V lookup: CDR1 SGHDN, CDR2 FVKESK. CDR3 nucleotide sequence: TGTGCCAGCAGCCGACAGGGGACGAACACTGAAGCTTTCTTT. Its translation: CASSRQGTNTEAFF. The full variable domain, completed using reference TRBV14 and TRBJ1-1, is EAGVTQFPSHSVIEKGQTVTLRCDPISGHDNLYWYRRVMGKEIKFLLHFVKESKQDESGMPNNRFLAERTGGTYSTLKVQPAELEDSGVYFCASSRQGTNTEAFFGQGTRLTVV.

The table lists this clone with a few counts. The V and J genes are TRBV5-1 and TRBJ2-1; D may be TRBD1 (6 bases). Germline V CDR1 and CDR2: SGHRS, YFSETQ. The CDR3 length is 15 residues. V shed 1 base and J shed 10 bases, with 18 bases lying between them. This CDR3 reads CASSLSGAGDREQFF. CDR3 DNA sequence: TGCGCCAGCAGCTTGAGTGGGGCAGGGGATAGGGAGCAGTTCTTC.

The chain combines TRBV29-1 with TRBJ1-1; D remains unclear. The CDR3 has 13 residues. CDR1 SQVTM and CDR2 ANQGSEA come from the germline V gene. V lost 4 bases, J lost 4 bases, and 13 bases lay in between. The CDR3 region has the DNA TGCAGCGTTGCGTTCGGAGGGATCACTGAAGCTTTCTTT. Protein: CSVAFGGITEAFF.

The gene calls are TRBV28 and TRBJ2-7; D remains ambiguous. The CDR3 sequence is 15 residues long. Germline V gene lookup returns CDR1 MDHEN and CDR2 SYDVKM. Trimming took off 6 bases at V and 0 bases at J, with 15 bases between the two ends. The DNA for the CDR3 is TGTGCCAGCAGCCCTTCCGACACAACCTCCTACGAGCAGTACGTC. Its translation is CASSPSDTTSYEQYV.

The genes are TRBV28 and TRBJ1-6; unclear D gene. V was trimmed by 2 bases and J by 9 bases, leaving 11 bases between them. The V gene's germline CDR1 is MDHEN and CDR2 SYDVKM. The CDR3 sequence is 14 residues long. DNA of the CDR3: TGTGCCAGCAGTTTAAACCTTCGGGGTTCACCCCTCCACTTT. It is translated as CASSLNLRGSPLHF.

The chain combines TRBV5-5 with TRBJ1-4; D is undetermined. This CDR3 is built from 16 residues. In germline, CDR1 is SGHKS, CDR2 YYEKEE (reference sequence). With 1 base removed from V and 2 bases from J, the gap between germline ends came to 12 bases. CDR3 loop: CASSLISGSTNEKLFF. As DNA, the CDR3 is TGTGCCAGCAGCTTGATTTCCGGGAGTACTAATGAAAAACTGTTTTTT. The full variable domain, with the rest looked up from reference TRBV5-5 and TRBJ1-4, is DAGVTQSPTHLIKTRGQQVTLRCSPISGHKSVSWYQQVLGQGPQFIFQYYEKEERGRGNFPDRFSARQFPNYSSELNVNALLLGDSALYLCASSLISGSTNEKLFFGSGTQLSVL.

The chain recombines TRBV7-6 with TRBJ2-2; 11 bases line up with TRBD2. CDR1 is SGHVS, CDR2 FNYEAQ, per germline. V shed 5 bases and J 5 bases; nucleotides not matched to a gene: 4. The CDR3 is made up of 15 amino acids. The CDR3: CASSVIAGGTGELFF. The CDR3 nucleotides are TGTGCCAGCAGCGTAATAGCGGGGGGGACCGGGGAGCTGTTTTTT.

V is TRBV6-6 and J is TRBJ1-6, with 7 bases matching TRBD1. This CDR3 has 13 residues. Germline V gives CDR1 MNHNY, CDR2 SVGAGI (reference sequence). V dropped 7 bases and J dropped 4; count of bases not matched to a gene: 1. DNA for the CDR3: TGTGCCAGCACGGGACAGTATAATTCACCCCTCCACTTT. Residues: CASTGQYNSPLHF.